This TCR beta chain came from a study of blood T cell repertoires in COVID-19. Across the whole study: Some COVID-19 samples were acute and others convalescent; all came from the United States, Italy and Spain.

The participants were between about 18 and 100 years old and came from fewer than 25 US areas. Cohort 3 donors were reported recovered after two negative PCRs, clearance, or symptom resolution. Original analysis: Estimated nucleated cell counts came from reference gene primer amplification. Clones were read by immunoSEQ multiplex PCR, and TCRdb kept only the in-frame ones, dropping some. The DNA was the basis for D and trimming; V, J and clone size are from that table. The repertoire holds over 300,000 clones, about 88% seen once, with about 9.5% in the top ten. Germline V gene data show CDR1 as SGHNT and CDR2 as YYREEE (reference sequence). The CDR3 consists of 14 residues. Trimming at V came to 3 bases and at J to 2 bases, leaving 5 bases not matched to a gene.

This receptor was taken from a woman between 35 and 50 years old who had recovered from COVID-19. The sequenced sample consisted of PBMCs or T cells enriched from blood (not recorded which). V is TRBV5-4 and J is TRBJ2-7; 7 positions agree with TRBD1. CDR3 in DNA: TGTGCCAGCAGCTCACAGGGGCGGCCCTACGAGCAGTACTTC. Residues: CASSSQGRPYEQYF. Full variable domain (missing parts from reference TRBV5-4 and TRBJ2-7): ETGVTQSPTHLIKTRGQQVTLRCSSQSGHNTVSWYQQALGQGPQFIFQYYREEENGRGNFPPRFSGLQFPNYSSELNVNALELDDSALYLCASSSQGRPYEQYFGPGTRLTVT.